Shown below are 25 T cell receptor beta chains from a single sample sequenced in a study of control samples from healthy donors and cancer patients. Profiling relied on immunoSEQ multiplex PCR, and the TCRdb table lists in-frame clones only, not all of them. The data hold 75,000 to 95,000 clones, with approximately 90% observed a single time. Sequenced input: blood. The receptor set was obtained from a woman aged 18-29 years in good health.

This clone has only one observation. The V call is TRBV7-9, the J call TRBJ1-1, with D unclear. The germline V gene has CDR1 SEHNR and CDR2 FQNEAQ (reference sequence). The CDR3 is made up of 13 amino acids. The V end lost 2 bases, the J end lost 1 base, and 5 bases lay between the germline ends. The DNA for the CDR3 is TGTGCCAGCAGCTTATCCTCGAACACTGAAGCTTTCTTT. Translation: CASSLSSNTEAFF.

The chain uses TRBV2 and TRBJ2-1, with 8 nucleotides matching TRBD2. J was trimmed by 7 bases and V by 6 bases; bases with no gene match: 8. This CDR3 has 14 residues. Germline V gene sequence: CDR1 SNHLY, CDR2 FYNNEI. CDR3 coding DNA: TGTGCCAGCAGCCAAACCGGGGGGGGTAATGAGCAGTTCTTC. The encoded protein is CASSQTGGGNEQFF.

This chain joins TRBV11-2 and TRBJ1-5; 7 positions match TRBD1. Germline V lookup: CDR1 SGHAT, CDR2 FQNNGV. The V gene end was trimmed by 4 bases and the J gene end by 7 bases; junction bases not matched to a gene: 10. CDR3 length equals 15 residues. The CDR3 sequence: CASSSLDRAGQPQHF. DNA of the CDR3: TGTGCCAGCAGCTCCCTCGACAGGGCTGGGCAGCCCCAGCATTTT.

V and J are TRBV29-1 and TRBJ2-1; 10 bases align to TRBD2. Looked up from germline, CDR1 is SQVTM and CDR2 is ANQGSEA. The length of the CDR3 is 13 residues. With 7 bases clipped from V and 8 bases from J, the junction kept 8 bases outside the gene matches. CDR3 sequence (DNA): TGCAGCGCCATACTAGCGGGGAGGGATGAGCAGTTCTTC. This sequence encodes CSAILAGRDEQFF.

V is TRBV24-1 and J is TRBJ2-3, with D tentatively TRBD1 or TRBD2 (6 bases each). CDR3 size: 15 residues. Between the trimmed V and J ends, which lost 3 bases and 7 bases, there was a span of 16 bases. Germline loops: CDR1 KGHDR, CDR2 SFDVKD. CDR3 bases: TGTGCCACCAGTGATCTGTGGGGGGCCGGGTATACGCAGTATTTT. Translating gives CATSDLWGAGYTQYF.

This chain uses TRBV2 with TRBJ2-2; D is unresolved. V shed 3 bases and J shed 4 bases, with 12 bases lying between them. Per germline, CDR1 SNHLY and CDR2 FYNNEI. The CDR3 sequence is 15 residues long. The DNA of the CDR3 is TGTGCCAGCAGTGATCAAGGGCTGGGCACCGGGGAGCTGTTTTTT. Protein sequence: CASSDQGLGTGELFF.

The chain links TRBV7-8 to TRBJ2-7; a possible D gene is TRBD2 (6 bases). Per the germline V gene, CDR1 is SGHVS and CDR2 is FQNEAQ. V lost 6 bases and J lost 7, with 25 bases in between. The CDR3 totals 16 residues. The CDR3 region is CASRLGRTTTLGEQYF. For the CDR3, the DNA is TGTGCCAGCAGGCTGGGTAGGACTACAACCTTGGGTGAGCAGTACTTC.

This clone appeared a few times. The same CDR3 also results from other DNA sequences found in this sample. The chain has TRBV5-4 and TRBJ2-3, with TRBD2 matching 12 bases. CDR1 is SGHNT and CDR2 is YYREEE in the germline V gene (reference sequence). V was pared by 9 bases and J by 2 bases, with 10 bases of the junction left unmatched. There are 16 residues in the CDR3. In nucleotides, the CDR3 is TGTGCCACCTCCCGACTAGCGGGGGCTCCCACAGATACGCAGTATTTT. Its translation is CATSRLAGAPTDTQYF.

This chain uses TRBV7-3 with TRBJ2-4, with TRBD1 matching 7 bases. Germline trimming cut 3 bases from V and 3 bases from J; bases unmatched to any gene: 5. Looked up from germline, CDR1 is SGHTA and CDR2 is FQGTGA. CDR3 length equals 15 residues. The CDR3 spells CASSLTGNGKNIQYF. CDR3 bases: TGTGCCAGCAGCTTGACAGGGAATGGCAAAAACATTCAGTACTTC.

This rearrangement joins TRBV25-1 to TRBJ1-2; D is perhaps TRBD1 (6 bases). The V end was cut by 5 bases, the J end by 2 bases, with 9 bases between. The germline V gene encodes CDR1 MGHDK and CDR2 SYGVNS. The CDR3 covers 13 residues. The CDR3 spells CASSWGGNYGYTF. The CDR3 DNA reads TGTGCCAGCAGTTGGGGGGGCAACTATGGCTACACCTTC.

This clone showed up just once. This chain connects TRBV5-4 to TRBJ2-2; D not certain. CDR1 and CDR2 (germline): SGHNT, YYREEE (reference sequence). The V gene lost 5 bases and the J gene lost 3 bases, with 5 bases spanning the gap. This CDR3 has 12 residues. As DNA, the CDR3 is TGTGCCAGCAGGGTCTACACCGGGGAGCTGTTTTTT. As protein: CASRVYTGELFF.

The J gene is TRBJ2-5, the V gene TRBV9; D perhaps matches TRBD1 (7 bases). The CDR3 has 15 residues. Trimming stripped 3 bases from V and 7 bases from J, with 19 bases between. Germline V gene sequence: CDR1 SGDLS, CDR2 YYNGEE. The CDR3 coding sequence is TGTGCCAGCAGCGATGCAACAGGGGACTTGGTGACCCAGTACTTC. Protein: CASSDATGDLVTQYF.

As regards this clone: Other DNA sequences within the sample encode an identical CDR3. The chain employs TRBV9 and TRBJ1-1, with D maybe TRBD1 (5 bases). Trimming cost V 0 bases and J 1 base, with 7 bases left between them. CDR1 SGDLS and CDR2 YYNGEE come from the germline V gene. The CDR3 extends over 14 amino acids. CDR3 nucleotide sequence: TGTGCCAGCAGCGTAGGACAGCCGAACACTGAAGCTTTCTTT. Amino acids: CASSVGQPNTEAFF.

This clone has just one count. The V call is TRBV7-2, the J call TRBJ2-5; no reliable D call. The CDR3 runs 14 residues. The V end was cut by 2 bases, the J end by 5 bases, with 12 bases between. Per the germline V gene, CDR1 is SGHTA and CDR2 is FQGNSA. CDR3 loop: CASSLFQVGETQYF. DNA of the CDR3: TGTGCCAGCAGCTTATTCCAAGTTGGGGAGACCCAGTACTTC.

CDR3 protein: CASSRRPRTGGAWVNTEAFF. The CDR3 DNA sequence: TGTGCCAGCAGTCGACGACCCAGGACAGGGGGCGCGTGGGTGAACACTGAAGCTTTCTTT. This chain joins TRBV6-6 and TRBJ1-1; the match to TRBD1 covers 11 bases. Germline-derived CDR1 and CDR2 are MNHNY and SVGAGI (reference sequence). The CDR3 is made up of 20 amino acids. Unmatched junction bases numbered 17, after V lost 5 bases and J lost 0 bases.

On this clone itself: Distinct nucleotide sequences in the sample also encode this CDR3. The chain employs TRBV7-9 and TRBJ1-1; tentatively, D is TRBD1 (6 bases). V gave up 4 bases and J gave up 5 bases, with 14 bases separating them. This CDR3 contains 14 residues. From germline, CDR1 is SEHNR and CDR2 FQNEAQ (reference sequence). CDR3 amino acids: CASSSQGGGTEAFF. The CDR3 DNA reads TGTGCCAGCAGCTCACAGGGAGGGGGGACTGAAGCTTTCTTT.

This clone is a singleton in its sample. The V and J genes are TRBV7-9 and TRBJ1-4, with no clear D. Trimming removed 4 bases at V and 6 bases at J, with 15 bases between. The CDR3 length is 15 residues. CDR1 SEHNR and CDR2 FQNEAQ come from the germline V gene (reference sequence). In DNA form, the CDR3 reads TGTGCCAGCAGCTCCACCGGTCGTTCGGATGAAAAACTGTTTTTT. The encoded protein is CASSSTGRSDEKLFF.

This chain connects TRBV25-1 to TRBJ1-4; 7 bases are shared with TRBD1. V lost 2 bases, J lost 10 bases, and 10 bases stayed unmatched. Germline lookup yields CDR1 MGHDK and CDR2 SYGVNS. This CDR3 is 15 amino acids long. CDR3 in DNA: TGTGCCAGCAGTGAAGAGGGACAGCAGTTTGGAAAACTGTTTTTT. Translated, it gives CASSEEGQQFGKLFF.

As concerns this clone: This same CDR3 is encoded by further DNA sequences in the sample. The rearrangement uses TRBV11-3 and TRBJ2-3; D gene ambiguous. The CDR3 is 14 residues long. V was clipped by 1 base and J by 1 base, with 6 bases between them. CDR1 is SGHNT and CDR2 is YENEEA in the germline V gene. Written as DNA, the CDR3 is TGTGCCAGCAGCTTAGGGGGTGGCACAGATACGCAGTATTTT. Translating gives CASSLGGGTDTQYF.

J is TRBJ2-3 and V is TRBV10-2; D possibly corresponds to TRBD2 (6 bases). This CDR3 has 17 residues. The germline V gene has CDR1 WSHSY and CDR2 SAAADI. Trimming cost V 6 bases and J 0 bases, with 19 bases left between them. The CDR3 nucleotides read TGCGCCAGCAGGGACCCCCTTGGGGGGACTAGCACAGATACGCAGTATTTT. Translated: CASRDPLGGTSTDTQYF.

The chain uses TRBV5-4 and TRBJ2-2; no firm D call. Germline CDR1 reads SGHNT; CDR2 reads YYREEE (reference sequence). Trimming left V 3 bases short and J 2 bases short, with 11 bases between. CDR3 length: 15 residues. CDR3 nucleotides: TGTGCCAGCAGCTCCGCCGAGGTTAACACCGGGGAGCTGTTTTTT. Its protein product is CASSSAEVNTGELFF.

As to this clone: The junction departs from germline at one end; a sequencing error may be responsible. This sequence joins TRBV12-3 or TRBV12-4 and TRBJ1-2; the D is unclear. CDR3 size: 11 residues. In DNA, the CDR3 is TGTGCCAGCAGTTTTAACGGTCTTCCACACTTC. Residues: CASSFNGLPHF.

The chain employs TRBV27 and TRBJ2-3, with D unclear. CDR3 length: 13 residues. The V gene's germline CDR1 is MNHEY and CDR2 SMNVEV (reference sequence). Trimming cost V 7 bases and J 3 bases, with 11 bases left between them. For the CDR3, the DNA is TGTGCCAGCACCAAACTTGGAACAGATACGCAGTATTTT. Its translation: CASTKLGTDTQYF.

The CDR3 DNA follows: TGTGCCAGCGGCCTGGGGCGGTTGGACACTGAAGCTTTCTTT. Its protein product is CASGLGRLDTEAFF. The rearrangement links TRBV5-4 to TRBJ1-1; TRBD1 might be the D (5 bases). Germline lookup yields CDR1 SGHNT and CDR2 YYREEE (reference sequence). The length of the CDR3 is 14 residues. V gave up 7 bases and J gave up 3 bases, with 16 bases separating them.

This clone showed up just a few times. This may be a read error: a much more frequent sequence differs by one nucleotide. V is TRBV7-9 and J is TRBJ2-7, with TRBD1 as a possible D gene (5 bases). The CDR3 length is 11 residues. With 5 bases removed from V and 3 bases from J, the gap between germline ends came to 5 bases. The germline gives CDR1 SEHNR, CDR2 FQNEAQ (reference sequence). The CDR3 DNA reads TGTGCCAGCAGCGACAGCTACGAGCAGTACTTC. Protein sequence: CASSDSYEQYF.